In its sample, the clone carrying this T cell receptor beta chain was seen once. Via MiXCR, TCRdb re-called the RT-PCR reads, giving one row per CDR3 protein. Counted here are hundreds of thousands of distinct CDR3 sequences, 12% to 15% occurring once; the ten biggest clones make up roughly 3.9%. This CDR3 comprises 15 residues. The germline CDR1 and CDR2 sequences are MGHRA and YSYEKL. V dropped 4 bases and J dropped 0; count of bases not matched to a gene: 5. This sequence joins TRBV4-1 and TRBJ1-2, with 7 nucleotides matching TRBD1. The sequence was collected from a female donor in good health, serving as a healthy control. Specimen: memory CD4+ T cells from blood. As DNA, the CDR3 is TGCGCCAGCAGCCCCCCAGGGACAGCTAACTATGGCTACACCTTC. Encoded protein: CASSPPGTANYGYTF.